Listed below are T cell receptor beta chains from one sample, sequenced in a study of shared clonotypes between healthy human individuals. Repertoires were generated with immunoSEQ multiplex PCR, while TCRdb's copy carries only in-frame clones and drops some. The sample has roughly 330,000 clones, around 74% seen once; the top ten hold about 9.4%. The sequenced sample consisted of memory CD4+ T cells sorted from blood. These TCRs come from a young man in good health. Both conserved end residues are part of each CDR3. The D gene is left open where the match is weak. Clone size is given for some rows only: seen once, a few or many times, or a class if the clone is expanded.

clone_size: NA; d_call: NA; v_call: TRBV19; j_call: TRBJ2-5; cdr3_aa: CASKRGSGETQYF; cdr3_nt: TGTGCCAGTAAACGGGGTTCAGGGGAGACCCAGTACTTC
clone_size: NA; d_call: TRBD2; v_call: TRBV29-1; j_call: TRBJ2-3; cdr3_aa: CSVPGGLAGGTQYF; cdr3_nt: TGCAGCGTTCCAGGCGGGCTAGCGGGAGGTACGCAGTATTTT
clone_size: NA; d_call: NA; v_call: TRBV18; j_call: TRBJ2-1; cdr3_aa: CASSAQAGGLYNEQFF; cdr3_nt: TGTGCCAGCTCGGCTCAGGCAGGGGGACTTTACAATGAGCAGTTCTTC
clone_size: few; d_call: TRBD1; v_call: TRBV7-7; j_call: TRBJ2-5; cdr3_aa: CASSPTGAGETQYF; cdr3_nt: TGTGCCAGCAGCCCAACAGGGGCAGGAGAGACCCAGTACTTC
clone_size: once; d_call: TRBD2; v_call: TRBV19; j_call: TRBJ2-7; cdr3_aa: CASSPGGSGSREQYF; cdr3_nt: TGTGCCAGCTCTCCGGGGGGTAGCGGGAGTCGAGAGCAGTACTTC
clone_size: NA; d_call: TRBD1; v_call: TRBV7-9; j_call: TRBJ1-6; cdr3_aa: CASSFRTGGADSPLHF; cdr3_nt: TGTGCCAGCAGCTTTAGGACAGGGGGCGCGGATTCACCCCTCCACTTT
clone_size: NA; d_call: TRBD2; v_call: TRBV14; j_call: TRBJ2-1; cdr3_aa: CASSHGTSAYYDEQFF; cdr3_nt: TGTGCCAGCAGCCATGGGACTAGCGCCTACTACGATGAGCAGTTCTTC
clone_size: few; d_call: TRBD1; v_call: TRBV14; j_call: TRBJ2-3; cdr3_aa: CASSLRTGGFNTQYF; cdr3_nt: TGTGCCAGCAGCCTGAGGACAGGGGGCTTTAATACGCAGTATTTT
clone_size: NA; d_call: TRBD2; v_call: TRBV6-5; j_call: TRBJ2-3; cdr3_aa: CASSLQRERTDTQYF; cdr3_nt: TGTGCCAGCAGTCTCCAGCGGGAACGCACAGATACGCAGTATTTT
clone_size: NA; d_call: NA; v_call: TRBV6-1; j_call: TRBJ2-7; cdr3_aa: CATLNRVSSYEQYF; cdr3_nt: TGTGCCACCCTAAATAGGGTCAGTTCCTACGAGCAGTACTTC